This TCR beta chain is from a study of blood T cells in healthy people across ages. Study-level results: Diversity was higher, and naive CD4+ cells more numerous, in long-lived donors than in aged donors.

A second about 7 to 12 cycle PCR used barcoded and J-beta primers. Using its own MiXCR run on the 5' RACE reads, TCRdb lists one record per CDR3 protein. The data show roughly 730,000 distinct CDR3 sequences, about 61% seen once. Per sample, at least 5 micrograms of total RNA were extracted. Regarding this clonotype: Its antigen is not identified.

The TCR originated in a man aged 35 to 55 in good health. The specimen sequenced was blood.

In DNA form, the CDR3 reads TGTGCCAGCAGCGATACAGGGGCCCAAAACATTCAGTACTTC. Translation: CASSDTGAQNIQYF. This chain uses TRBV7-2 with TRBJ2-7; 7 bases are shared with TRBD1. The J call may be wrong; the DNA end is better matched by TRBJ2-4. The germline V gene encodes CDR1 SGHTA and CDR2 FQGNSA. The length of the CDR3 is 14 residues.